The clone carrying this T cell receptor (beta chain) was seen once. These data belong to a study of CD4+ T cells in melanoma. This CDR3 spans 16 amino acids. Germline lookup yields CDR1 SGHRS and CDR2 YFSETQ. V was pared by 0 bases and J by 5 bases, with 17 bases between. TCRdb keeps only in-frame clones here, not all; method: immunoSEQ multiplex PCR. The sample carries 140,000 or so clones, 80% to 95% recorded once. This sequence originates from a human donor with melanoma. This chain connects TRBV5-1 to TRBJ2-5; either TRBD1 or TRBD2 may supply D (5 bases each). The CDR3 bases are TGCGCCAGCAGCTTGGCATCGGGACGACCCCGGGAGACCCAGTACTTC. As protein: CASSLASGRPRETQYF.